This T cell receptor (beta chain) appears in the sequencing data of a study of CD8+ T cells in alopecia areata. Whole-study findings and limits: An increase in clonality over normal scalp was evident in lesional scalp, especially alopecia totalis/universalis. Sharing of TCR sequences between patients (possibly for HLA-related reasons) was less clear than in mice.

CD4+ lymphocytes from about five patients underwent sorting into CD25+CD127- populations. Lesional scalp punch biopsies and peripheral blood were collected from alopecia areata patients. Notes on this clone: The target antigen is unknown.

The germline CDR1 and CDR2 sequences are MNHEY and SVGAGI. The CDR3 length is 15 residues. Between the trimmed V and J ends, which lost 0 bases and 0 bases, there was a span of 8 bases. Following extraction, RNA underwent reverse transcription to cDNA, which served as the sequencing template. Measured with immunoSEQ multiplex PCR; TCRdb has only the in-frame clones, and not every one. The sample has roughly 40,000 clones, roughly half seen once. Sequencing input: CD4+ Tregs sorted from blood. The chain combines TRBV6-5 with TRBJ1-1; no firm D call. The clonotype originates from a human donor with alopecia areata. The CDR3 DNA follows: TGTGCCAGCAGTTACTCGAGAGGATTGAACACTGAAGCTTTCTTT. Protein: CASSYSRGLNTEAFF.